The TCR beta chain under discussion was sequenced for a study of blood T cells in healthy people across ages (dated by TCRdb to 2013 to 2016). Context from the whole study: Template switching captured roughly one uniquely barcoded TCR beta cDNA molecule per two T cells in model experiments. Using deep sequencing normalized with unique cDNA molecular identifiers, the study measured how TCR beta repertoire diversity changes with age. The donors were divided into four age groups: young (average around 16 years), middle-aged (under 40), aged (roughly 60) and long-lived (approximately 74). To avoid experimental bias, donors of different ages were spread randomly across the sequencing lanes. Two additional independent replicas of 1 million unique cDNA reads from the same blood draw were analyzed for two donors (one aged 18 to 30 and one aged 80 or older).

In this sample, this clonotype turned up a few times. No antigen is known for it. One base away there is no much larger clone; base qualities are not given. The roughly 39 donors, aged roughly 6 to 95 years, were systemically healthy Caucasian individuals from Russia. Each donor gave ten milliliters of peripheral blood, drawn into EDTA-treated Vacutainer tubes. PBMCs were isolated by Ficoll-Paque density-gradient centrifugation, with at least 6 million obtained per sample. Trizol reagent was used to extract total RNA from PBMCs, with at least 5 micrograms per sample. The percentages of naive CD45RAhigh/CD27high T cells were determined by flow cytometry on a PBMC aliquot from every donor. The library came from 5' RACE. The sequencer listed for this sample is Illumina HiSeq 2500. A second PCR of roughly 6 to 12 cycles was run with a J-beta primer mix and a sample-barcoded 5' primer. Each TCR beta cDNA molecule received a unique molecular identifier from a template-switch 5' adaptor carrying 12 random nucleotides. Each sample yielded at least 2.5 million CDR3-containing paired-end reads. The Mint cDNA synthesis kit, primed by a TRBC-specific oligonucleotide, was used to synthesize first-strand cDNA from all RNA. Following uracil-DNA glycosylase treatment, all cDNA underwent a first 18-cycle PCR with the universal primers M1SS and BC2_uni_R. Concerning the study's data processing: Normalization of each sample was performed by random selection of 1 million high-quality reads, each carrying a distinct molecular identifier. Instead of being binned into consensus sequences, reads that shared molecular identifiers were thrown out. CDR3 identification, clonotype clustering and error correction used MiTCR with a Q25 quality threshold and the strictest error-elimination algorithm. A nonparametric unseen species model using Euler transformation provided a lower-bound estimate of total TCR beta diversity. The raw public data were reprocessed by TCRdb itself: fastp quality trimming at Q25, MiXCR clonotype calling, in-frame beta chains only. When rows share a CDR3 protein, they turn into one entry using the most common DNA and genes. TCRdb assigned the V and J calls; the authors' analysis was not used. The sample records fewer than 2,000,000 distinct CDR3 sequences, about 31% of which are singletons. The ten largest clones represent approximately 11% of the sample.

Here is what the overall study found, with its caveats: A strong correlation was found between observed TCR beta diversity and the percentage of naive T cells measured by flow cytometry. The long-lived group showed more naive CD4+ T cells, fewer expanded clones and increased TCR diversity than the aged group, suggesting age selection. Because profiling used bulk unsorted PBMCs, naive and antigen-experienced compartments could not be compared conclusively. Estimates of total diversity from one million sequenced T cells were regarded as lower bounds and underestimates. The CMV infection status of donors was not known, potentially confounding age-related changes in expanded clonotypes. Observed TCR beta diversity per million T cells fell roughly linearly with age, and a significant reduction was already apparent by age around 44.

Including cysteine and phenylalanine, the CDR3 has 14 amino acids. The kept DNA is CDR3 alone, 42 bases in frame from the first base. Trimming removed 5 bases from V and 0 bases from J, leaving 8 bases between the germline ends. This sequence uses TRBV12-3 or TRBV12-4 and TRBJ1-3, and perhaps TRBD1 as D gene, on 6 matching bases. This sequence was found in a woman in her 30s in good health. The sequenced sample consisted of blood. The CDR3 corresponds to CASSTGHSGNTIYF. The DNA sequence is TGTGCCAGCAGTACGGGACACTCTGGAAACACCATATATTTT.